Listed here is a single T cell receptor (beta chain). The antigen is not known. A much larger clone lies a single base off, so this may be a read error. A modified ARM-PCR protocol with three rounds of nested PCR amplified TCRbeta. Each CDR3 protein is one row after TCRdb ran MiXCR on the multiplex PCR reads. The table includes some 100,000 distinct CDR3 sequences, 65% detected once. This entry belongs to a study of tumor and adjacent non-tumor tissue in lung cancer. Whole-study context: Patients were aged about 30 to 80, nine to eleven men and about 5 women, stage I to III. On average, productive TCRbeta reads reached about 4 million per sample. Study-wide findings and caveats: Tumor TCR diversity, when higher, was linked to shorter survival.

This sample's RNA came from whole unsorted tissue. More than 3 cm separated this lung sample from the edge of the tumor. This CDR3 is 16 amino acids long. Germline-derived CDR1 and CDR2 are KGHDR and SFDVKD. The material sequenced was distant non-tumor lung tissue. The TCR sequence derives from a man younger than 45 with non-small cell lung cancer. V gene TRBV24-1 combines with J gene TRBJ2-1; possible D gene TRBD2, 5 bases. In DNA, the CDR3 is TGTGCCACCAGTGCCCGCCGTGCGAGAGGGTTCAATGAGCTGTTCTTC. Protein sequence: CATSARRARGFNELFF.